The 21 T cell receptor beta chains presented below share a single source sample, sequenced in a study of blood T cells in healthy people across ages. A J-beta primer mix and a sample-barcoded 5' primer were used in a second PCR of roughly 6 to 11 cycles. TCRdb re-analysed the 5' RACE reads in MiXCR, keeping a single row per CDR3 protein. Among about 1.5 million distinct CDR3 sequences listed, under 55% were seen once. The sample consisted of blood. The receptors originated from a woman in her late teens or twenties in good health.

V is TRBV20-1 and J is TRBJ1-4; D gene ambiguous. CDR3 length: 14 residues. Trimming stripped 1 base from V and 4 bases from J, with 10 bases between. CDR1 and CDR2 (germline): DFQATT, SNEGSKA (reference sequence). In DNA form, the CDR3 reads TGCAGTGCTAGAGTCGGGCGGATTAATGAAAAACTGTTTTTT. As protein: CSARVGRINEKLFF.

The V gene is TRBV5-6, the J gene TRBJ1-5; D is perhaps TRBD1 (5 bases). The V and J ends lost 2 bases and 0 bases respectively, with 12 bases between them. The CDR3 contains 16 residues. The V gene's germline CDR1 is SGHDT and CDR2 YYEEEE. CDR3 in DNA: TGTGCCAGCAGCTTAGGCAGGGCATATAGCAATCAGCCCCAGCATTTT. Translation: CASSLGRAYSNQPQHF.

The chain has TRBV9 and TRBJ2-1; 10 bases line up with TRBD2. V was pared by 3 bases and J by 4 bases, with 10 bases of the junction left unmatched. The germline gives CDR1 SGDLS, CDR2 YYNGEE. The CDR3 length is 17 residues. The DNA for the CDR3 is TGTGCCAGCAGCGCTACCCCGCCTAGCGGGGGTTACAATGAGCAGTTCTTC. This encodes CASSATPPSGGYNEQFF.

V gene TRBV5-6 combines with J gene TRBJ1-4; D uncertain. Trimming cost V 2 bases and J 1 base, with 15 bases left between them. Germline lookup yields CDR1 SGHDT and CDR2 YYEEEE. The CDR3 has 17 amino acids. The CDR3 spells CASSFSITAETNEKLFF. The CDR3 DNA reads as TGTGCCAGCAGCTTCTCGATCACGGCAGAAACTAATGAAAAACTGTTTTTT.

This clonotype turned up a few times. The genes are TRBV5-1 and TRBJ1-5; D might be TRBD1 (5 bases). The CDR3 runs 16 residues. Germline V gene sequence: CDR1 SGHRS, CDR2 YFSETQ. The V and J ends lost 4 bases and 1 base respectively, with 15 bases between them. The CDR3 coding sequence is TGCGCCAGCAGCAAAGGGGTCGATGGGAGCAATCAGCCCCAGCATTTT. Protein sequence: CASSKGVDGSNQPQHF. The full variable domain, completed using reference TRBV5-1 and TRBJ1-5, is KAGVTQTPRYLIKTRGQQVTLSCSPISGHRSVSWYQQTPGQGLQFLFEYFSETQRNKGNFPGRFSGRQFSNSRSEMNVSTLELGDSALYLCASSKGVDGSNQPQHFGDGTRLSIL.

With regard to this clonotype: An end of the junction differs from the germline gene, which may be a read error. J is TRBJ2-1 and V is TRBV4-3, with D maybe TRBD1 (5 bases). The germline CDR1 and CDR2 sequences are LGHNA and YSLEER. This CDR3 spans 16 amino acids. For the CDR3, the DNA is TGCGCCGGCAGCCTGAATAGTGTAGGGGATTCCAATGAGCAGTTCTTC. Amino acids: CAGSLNSVGDSNEQFF.

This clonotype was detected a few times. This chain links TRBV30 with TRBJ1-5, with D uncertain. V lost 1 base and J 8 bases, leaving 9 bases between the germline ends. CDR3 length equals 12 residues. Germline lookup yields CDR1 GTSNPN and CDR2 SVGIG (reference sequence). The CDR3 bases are TGTGCCTGGAGTGCCCCACTTGAGCCCCAGCATTTT. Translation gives CAWSAPLEPQHF.

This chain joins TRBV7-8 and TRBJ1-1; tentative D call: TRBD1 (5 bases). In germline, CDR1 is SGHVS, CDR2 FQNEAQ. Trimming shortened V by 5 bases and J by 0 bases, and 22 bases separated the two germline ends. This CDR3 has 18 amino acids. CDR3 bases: TGTGCCAGCAGCAGCGACCGGGACGGCCTTAAACTGAACACTGAAGCTTTCTTT. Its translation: CASSSDRDGLKLNTEAFF.

The CDR3 region is CASSVGGGGGYNEQFF. For the CDR3, the DNA is TGTGCCAGCAGCGTAGGAGGCGGGGGGGGATACAATGAGCAGTTCTTC. V usage is TRBV9 and J usage is TRBJ2-1; 9 bases are shared with TRBD2. In germline, CDR1 is SGDLS, CDR2 YYNGEE. This CDR3 contains 16 residues. V gave up 0 bases and J gave up 4 bases; unmatched junction bases: 5.

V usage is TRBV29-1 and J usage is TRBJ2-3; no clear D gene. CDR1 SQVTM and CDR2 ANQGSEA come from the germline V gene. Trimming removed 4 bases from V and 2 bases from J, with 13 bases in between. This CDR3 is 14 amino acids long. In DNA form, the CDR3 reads TGCAGCGTTGTGGGCCTGGGGAACACAGATACGCAGTATTTT. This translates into CSVVGLGNTDTQYF.

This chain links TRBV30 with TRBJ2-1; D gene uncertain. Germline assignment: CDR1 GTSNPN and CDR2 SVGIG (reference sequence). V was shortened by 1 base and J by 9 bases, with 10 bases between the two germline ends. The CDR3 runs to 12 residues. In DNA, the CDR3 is TGTGCCTGGAGTGGGATAGGGTTTGAGCAGTTCTTC. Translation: CAWSGIGFEQFF.

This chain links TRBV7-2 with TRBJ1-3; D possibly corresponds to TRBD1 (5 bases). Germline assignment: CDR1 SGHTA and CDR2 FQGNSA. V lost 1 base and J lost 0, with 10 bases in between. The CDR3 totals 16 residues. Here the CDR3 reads CASSLGGRTSGNTIYF. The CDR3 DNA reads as TGTGCCAGCAGCTTAGGGGGCCGGACCTCTGGAAACACCATATATTTT.

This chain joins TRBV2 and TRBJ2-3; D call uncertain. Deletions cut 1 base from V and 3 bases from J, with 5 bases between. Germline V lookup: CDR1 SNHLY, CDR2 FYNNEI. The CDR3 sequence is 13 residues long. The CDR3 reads CASSEGWTDTQYF. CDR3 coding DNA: TGTGCCAGCAGTGAAGGTTGGACAGATACGCAGTATTTT. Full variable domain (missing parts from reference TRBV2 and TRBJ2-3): EPEVTQTPSHQVTQMGQEVILRCVPISNHLYFYWYRQILGQKVEFLVSFYNNEISEKSEIFDDQFSVERPDGSNFTLKIRSTKLEDSAMYFCASSEGWTDTQYFGPGTRLTVL.

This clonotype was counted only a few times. The CDR3 loop reads CASSHTQDTQYF. The CDR3 DNA follows: TGTGCCAGCAGCCACACGCAGGATACGCAGTATTTT. The chain combines TRBV27 with TRBJ2-3, with unresolved D. The V end lost 6 bases, the J end lost 6 bases, and 10 bases lay between the germline ends. The CDR3 spans 12 residues. Germline values: CDR1 MNHEY, CDR2 SMNVEV (reference sequence).

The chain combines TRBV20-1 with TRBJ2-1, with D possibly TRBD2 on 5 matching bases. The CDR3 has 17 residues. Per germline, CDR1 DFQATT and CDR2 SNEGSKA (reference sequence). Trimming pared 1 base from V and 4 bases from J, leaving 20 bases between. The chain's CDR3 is CSARVPFQKRVYNEQFF. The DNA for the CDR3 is TGCAGTGCTAGAGTGCCCTTCCAAAAGAGGGTATACAATGAGCAGTTCTTC.

The CDR3 here is CASTHGGGNQPQHF. The DNA for the CDR3 is TGTGCCAGCACCCACGGTGGTGGCAATCAGCCCCAGCATTTT. The chain links TRBV27 to TRBJ1-5; D not resolved. Trimming left V 7 bases short and J 2 bases short, with 12 bases between. Germline lookup yields CDR1 MNHEY and CDR2 SMNVEV (reference sequence). The CDR3 totals 14 residues.

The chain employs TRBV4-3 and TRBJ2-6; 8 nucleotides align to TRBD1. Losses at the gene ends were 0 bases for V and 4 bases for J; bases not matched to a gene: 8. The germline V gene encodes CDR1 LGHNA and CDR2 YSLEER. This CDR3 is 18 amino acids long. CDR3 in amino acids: CASSQDVRGRIGANVLTF. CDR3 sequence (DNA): TGCGCCAGCAGCCAAGATGTCAGGGGGCGCATCGGGGCCAACGTCCTGACTTTC.

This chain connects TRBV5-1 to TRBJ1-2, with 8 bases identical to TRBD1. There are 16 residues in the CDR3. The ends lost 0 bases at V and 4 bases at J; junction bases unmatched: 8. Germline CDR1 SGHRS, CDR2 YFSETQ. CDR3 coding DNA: TGCGCCAGCAGCTTGGCGGGACCGGGACAGGCCTATGGCTACACCTTC. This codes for CASSLAGPGQAYGYTF.

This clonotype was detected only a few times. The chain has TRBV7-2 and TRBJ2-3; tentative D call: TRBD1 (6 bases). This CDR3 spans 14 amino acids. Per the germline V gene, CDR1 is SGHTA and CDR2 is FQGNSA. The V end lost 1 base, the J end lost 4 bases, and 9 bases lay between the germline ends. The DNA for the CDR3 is TGTGCCAGCAGCTTAGACAGGGCGCCAGATACGCAGTATTTT. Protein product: CASSLDRAPDTQYF. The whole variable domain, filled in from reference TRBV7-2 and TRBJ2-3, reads GAGVSQSPSNKVTEKGKDVELRCDPISGHTALYWYRQSLGQGLEFLIYFQGNSAPDKSGLPSDRFSAERTGGSVSTLTIQRTQQEDSAVYLCASSLDRAPDTQYFGPGTRLTVL.

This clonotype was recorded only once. The CDR3 sequence is CASSLDGQGRTEAFF. As DNA, the CDR3 is TGCGCCAGCAGCTTGGATGGACAGGGGAGGACTGAAGCTTTCTTT. The chain joins TRBV5-1 to TRBJ1-1, with TRBD1 matching over 9 bases. CDR1 is SGHRS, CDR2 YFSETQ, per germline. Trimming cost V 0 bases and J 5 bases; bases outside gene matches: 5. CDR3 length: 15 amino acids.

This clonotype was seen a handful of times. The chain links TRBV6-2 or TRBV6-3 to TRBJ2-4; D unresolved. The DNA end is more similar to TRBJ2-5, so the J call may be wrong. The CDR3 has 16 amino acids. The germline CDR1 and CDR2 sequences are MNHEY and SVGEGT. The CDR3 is CASRSSGKGRKETQYF. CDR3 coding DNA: TGTGCCAGTAGGTCGTCTGGGAAAGGTCGCAAAGAGACCCAGTACTTC.